This T cell receptor (beta chain) was found in a study of OX40 agonist ivuxolimab in advanced cancers. Trimming left V 3 bases short and J 0 bases short, with 6 bases between. Germline CDR1 and CDR2: MNHEY and SMNVEV (reference sequence). The CDR3 is 14 residues long. Assay used: immunoSEQ multiplex PCR; TCRdb lists only in-frame clones, some missing. This sample has tens of thousands of clones; about four fifths occur once, and the top ten carry roughly 11%. Sample: CD4+ or CD8+ T cells sorted from blood, taken in a trial of the OX40 agonist ivuxolimab. The sequence derives from an adult with an advanced solid tumor such as melanoma, head and neck, liver or kidney cancer. V usage is TRBV27 and J usage is TRBJ1-3; D unclear. As DNA, the CDR3 is TGTGCCAGCAGTTTGTCGGGCTCTGGAAACACCATATATTTT. The encoded protein is CASSLSGSGNTIYF.